These T cell receptor beta chains were read from a single sample in a study of T cells in Graves' hyperthyroidism and ophthalmopathy. TCRdb re-analysed the multiplex PCR reads in MiXCR, keeping a single row per CDR3 protein. The data show 620,000 or so distinct CDR3 sequences, with roughly 15% seen just once and 12% held by the top ten. Source material: blood. These receptors came from a woman aged 45 to 65 with Graves' ophthalmopathy. Each CDR3 is given with its conserved first and last residue. Fields, in order: clone size, D gene, J gene, V gene, CDR3 DNA, CDR3 protein. D genes are given only for firm matches. Rows give clone size only sometimes, using once, few, many, or a class for an expanded clone.

clone size: -; D gene: TRBD2; J gene: TRBJ2-3; V gene: TRBV5-1; CDR3 DNA: TGCGCCAGCAGAAGACTAGCGGGTGATACGCAGTATTTT; CDR3 protein: CASRRLAGDTQYF
clone size: once; D gene: TRBD1; J gene: TRBJ1-2; V gene: TRBV20-1; CDR3 DNA: TGCAGTGCTAGTAATCCCAGGGGGAACTATGGCTACACCTTC; CDR3 protein: CSASNPRGNYGYTF
clone size: many; D gene: -; J gene: TRBJ2-1; V gene: TRBV5-1; CDR3 DNA: TGCGCCAGCAGCTTAGCGGCTAGCTCCTACAATGAGCAGTTCTTC; CDR3 protein: CASSLAASSYNEQFF
clone size: many; D gene: TRBD2; J gene: TRBJ2-7; V gene: TRBV7-2; CDR3 DNA: TGTGCCAGCAGCTTAGCGGCGGGGACTAGCGGGCATTTGGCCTACGAGCAGTACTTC; CDR3 protein: CASSLAAGTSGHLAYEQYF
clone size: many; D gene: -; J gene: TRBJ2-7; V gene: TRBV2; CDR3 DNA: TGTGCCAGCAGTGACTCGGTCAGCTACGAGCAGTACTTC; CDR3 protein: CASSDSVSYEQYF
clone size: -; D gene: -; J gene: TRBJ2-2; V gene: TRBV5-4; CDR3 DNA: TGTGCCAGCAGCTTAAGGGGAGAGGGCACCGAGGAGCTGTTTTTT; CDR3 protein: CASSLRGEGTEELFF
clone size: few; D gene: TRBD1; J gene: TRBJ1-5; V gene: TRBV6-2/TRBV6-3; CDR3 DNA: TGTGCCAGCAGACCCCAGACAGGGGGATTCAATCAGCCCCAGCATTTT; CDR3 protein: CASRPQTGGFNQPQHF
clone size: many; D gene: TRBD2; J gene: TRBJ2-1; V gene: TRBV6-1; CDR3 DNA: TGTGCCAGCAGTTTAGGGACTAGCGGGATGTATGGGGATGAGCAGTTCTTC; CDR3 protein: CASSLGTSGMYGDEQFF
clone size: many; D gene: TRBD1; J gene: TRBJ2-7; V gene: TRBV5-1; CDR3 DNA: TGCGCCAGCAGCTCGAACCTGCCGGGACAGGGCTACGAGCAGTACTTC; CDR3 protein: CASSSNLPGQGYEQYF
clone size: -; D gene: -; J gene: TRBJ2-2; V gene: TRBV6-6; CDR3 DNA: TGTGCCAGCAGTTACTCGGCGTCAGGGGACACCGGGGAGCTGTTTTTT; CDR3 protein: CASSYSASGDTGELFF
clone size: many; D gene: -; J gene: TRBJ2-1; V gene: TRBV11-1; CDR3 DNA: TGTGCCAGCAGCCCCGAGGCTAGCTACAATGAGCAGTTCTTC; CDR3 protein: CASSPEASYNEQFF
clone size: -; D gene: TRBD1; J gene: TRBJ1-5; V gene: TRBV7-9; CDR3 DNA: TGTGCCAGCAGCATTTCCGGGACAGGGAGGCCTTGGGGCAATCAGCCCCAGCATTTT; CDR3 protein: CASSISGTGRPWGNQPQHF
clone size: few; D gene: TRBD2; J gene: TRBJ2-5; V gene: TRBV20-1; CDR3 DNA: TGCAGTGCCCTGACTAGCCGGGGGGAGACCCAGTACTTC; CDR3 protein: CSALTSRGETQYF
clone size: many; D gene: TRBD2; J gene: TRBJ2-7; V gene: TRBV28; CDR3 DNA: TGTGCCAGCAGTTTATGGCTAGCGGGAGTATCGAAGCAGTACTTC; CDR3 protein: CASSLWLAGVSKQYF
clone size: many; D gene: -; J gene: TRBJ1-5; V gene: TRBV6-1; CDR3 DNA: TGTGCCAGCAGTGAATATGGTTATAGCAATCAGCCCCAGCATTTT; CDR3 protein: CASSEYGYSNQPQHF
clone size: -; D gene: -; J gene: TRBJ2-1; V gene: TRBV6-2/TRBV6-3; CDR3 DNA: TGTGCCAGCAGTTATCGGCCCAGCGGAGACAATGAGCAGTTCTTC; CDR3 protein: CASSYRPSGDNEQFF
clone size: -; D gene: TRBD1; J gene: TRBJ2-1; V gene: TRBV12-3/TRBV12-4; CDR3 DNA: TGTGCCAGCAGTACCCGGGACAGGGGGCAGAAGCAGTTCTTC; CDR3 protein: CASSTRDRGQKQFF
clone size: few; D gene: TRBD2; J gene: TRBJ2-2; V gene: TRBV7-2; CDR3 DNA: TGTGCCAGCAGCTTTCGACTAGCGGACACCGGGGAGCTGTTTTTT; CDR3 protein: CASSFRLADTGELFF
clone size: few; D gene: TRBD1; J gene: TRBJ1-1; V gene: TRBV29-1; CDR3 DNA: TGCAGCGTTGGGGCAGGGGGCTCGGGGACTGAAGCTTTCTTT; CDR3 protein: CSVGAGGSGTEAFF
clone size: few; D gene: TRBD1; J gene: TRBJ1-2; V gene: TRBV19; CDR3 DNA: TGTGCCATCGGAGGAGGGGGCAGTACCTATGGCTACACCTTC; CDR3 protein: CAIGGGGSTYGYTF
clone size: -; D gene: -; J gene: TRBJ1-5; V gene: TRBV20-1; CDR3 DNA: TGCAGTGCTAGAAGTTCCCGGGGGGCCTCTCAGCCCCAGCATTTT; CDR3 protein: CSARSSRGASQPQHF
clone size: many; D gene: TRBD1; J gene: TRBJ2-7; V gene: TRBV11-1; CDR3 DNA: TGTGCCAGCAGCTTAGCTGGGACAGGGACCTACGAGCAGTACTTC; CDR3 protein: CASSLAGTGTYEQYF
clone size: -; D gene: -; J gene: TRBJ1-2; V gene: TRBV28; CDR3 DNA: TGTGCCAGCTGGAGAGGGGATGGCTACACCTTC; CDR3 protein: CASWRGDGYTF
clone size: many; D gene: -; J gene: TRBJ2-7; V gene: TRBV12-3/TRBV12-4; CDR3 DNA: TGTGCCAGCAGCCCGGAGACAGTCTCCTACGAGCAGTACTTC; CDR3 protein: CASSPETVSYEQYF